The clone carrying this T cell receptor (beta chain) has just a few counts. TCRdb re-analysed the 5' RACE reads in MiXCR, keeping a single row per CDR3 protein. The sample contains 400,000 to 550,000 distinct CDR3 sequences, 20% to 25% of which appear only once. The data were taken from a study of identical twins. The V gene's germline CDR1 is MNHEY and CDR2 SVGAGI. Trimming took off 0 bases at V and 8 bases at J, with 10 bases between the two ends. This CDR3 spans 13 amino acids. Another study also made use of these data, one on T cells expressing NK-cell markers. This second study says: The study drew TCR beta repertoires from sorted CD3+CD56+NKG2C+, CD3+CD56+NKG2C- and CD3+CD56-NKG2C+ T cells. The dominant NKG2C+ clonotypes represented about 1.0-7.5% of CD8+ T cells in several donors. What remained unclear was the HCMV specificity of expanded NKG2C+ T cell clones.

The chain is built from TRBV6-5 and TRBJ1-2; D uncertain. The sequence was obtained from a woman younger than 30 in good health. Input material: CD4+ T cells sorted from blood. The CDR3 is CASSYSQNRGYTF. CDR3 coding DNA: TGTGCCAGCAGTTACTCACAGAATCGAGGCTACACCTTC.